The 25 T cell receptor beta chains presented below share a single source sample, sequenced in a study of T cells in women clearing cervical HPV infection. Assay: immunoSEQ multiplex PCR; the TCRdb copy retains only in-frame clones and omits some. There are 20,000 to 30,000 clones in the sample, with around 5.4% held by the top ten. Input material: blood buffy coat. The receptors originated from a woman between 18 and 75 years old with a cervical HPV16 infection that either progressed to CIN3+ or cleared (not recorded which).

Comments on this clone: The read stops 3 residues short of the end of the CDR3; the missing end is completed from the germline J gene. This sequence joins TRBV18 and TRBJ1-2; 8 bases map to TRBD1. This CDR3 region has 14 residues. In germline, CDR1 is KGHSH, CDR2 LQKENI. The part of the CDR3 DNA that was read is TGTGCCAGCTCCCCCCTCCAGGGGGCCCATGAC. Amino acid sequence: CASSPLQGAHD. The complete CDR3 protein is CASSPLQGAHDYTF.

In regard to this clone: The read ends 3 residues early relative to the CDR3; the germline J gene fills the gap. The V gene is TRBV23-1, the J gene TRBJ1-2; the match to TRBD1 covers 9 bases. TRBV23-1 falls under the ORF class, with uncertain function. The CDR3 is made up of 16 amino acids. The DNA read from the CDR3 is TGCGCCAGCACCTGGTGGCCGGGACAGGGCTCCTACGAC. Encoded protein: CASTWWPGQGSYD. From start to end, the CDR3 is CASTWWPGQGSYDYTF.

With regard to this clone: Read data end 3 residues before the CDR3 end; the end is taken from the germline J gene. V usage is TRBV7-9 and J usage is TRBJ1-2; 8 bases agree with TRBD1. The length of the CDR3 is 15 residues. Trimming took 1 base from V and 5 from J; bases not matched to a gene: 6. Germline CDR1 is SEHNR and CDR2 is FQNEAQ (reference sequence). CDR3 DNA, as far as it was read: TGTGCCAGCAGCTTAGTTTCTGGACAGGGTTATGGC. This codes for CASSLVSGQGYG. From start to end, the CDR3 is CASSLVSGQGYGYTF.

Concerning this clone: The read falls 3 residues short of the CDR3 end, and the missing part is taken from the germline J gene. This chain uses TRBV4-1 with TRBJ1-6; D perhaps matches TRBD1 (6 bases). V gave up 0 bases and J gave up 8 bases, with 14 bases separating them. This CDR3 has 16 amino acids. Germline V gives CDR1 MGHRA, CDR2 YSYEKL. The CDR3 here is CASSQDRTGWDSPLHF. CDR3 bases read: TGCGCCAGCAGCCAAGATCGAACAGGGTGGGATTCACCC.

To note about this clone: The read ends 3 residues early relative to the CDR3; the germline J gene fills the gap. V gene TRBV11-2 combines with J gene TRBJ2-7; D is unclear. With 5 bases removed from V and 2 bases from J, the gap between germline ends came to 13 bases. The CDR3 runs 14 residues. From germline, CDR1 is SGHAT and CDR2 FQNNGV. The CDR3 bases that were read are TGTGCCAGCAGCCCGCCCCCGCTAGCCTACGAG. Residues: CASSPPPLAYE. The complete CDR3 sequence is CASSPPPLAYEQYF.

The CDR3 bases that were read are TGTGCCAGTAGTATAAGGGGTCAGTCCTGGCCGGGT. As protein: CASSIRGQSWPG. From start to end, the CDR3 is CASSIRGQSWPGQYF. V gene TRBV19 combines with J gene TRBJ2-4, with D possibly TRBD1 on 5 matching bases. The read terminates 3 residues ahead of where the CDR3 ends, so the germline J gene completes it. Per germline, CDR1 LNHDA and CDR2 SQIVND (reference sequence). CDR3 length: 15 residues.

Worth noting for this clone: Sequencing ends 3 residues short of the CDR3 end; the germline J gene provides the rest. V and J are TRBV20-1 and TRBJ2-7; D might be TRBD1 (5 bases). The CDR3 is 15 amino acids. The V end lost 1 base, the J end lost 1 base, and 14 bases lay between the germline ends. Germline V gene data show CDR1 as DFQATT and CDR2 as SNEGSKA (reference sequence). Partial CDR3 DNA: TGCAGTGCTAGAGGGACAATTTCAAAGTCCTACGAG. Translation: CSARGTISKSYE. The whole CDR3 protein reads CSARGTISKSYEQYF.

The CDR3 here is CASSPIPGQGGQPQHF. The CDR3 bases that were read are TGTGCCAGCTCACCAATACCGGGACAGGGGGGTCAGCCC. This chain connects TRBV18 to TRBJ1-5; 11 bases line up with TRBD1. The CDR3 is cut off 3 residues early in the read; its end comes from the germline J gene. Germline V gene sequence: CDR1 KGHSH, CDR2 LQKENI. The CDR3 length is 16 residues. V shed 2 bases and J 6 bases; nucleotides not matched to a gene: 6.

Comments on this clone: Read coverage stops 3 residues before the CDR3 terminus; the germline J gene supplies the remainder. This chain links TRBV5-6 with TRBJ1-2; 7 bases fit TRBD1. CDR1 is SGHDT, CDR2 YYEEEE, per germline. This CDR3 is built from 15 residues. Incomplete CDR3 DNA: TGTGCCAGCAGCTTAACCGGACAGGCGAACTACGAC. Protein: CASSLTGQANYD. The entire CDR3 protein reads CASSLTGQANYDYTF.

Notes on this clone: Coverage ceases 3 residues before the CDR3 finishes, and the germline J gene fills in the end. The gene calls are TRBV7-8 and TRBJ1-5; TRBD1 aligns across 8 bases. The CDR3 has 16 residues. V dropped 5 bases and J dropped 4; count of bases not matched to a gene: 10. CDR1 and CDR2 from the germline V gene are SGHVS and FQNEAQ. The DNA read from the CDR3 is TGTGCCAGCAGCGAGGACAGGGTAGGAAGAAATCAGCCC. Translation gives CASSEDRVGRNQP. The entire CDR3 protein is CASSEDRVGRNQPQHF.

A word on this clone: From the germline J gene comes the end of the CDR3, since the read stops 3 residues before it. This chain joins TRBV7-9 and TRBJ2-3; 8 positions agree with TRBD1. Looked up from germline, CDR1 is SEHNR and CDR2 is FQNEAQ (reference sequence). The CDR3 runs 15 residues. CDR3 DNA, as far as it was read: TGTGCCAGCAGCGCAACAGGGGGGTACCAAGAGACG. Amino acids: CASSATGGYQET. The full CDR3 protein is CASSATGGYQETQYF.

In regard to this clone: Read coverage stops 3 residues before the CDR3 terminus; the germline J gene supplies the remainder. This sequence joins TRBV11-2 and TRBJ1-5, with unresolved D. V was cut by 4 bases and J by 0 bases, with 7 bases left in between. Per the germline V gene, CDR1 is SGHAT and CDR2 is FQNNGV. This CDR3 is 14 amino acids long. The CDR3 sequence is CASSSVYSNQPQHF. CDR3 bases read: TGTGCCAGCAGCTCCGTGTATAGCAATCAGCCC.

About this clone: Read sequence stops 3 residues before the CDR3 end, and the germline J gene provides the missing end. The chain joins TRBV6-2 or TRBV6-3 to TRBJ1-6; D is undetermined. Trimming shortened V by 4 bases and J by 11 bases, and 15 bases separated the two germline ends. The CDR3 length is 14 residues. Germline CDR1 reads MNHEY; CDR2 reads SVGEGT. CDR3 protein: CASSSTGSKAPLHF. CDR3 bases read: TGTGCCAGCAGTTCCACGGGTTCGAAGGCACCC.

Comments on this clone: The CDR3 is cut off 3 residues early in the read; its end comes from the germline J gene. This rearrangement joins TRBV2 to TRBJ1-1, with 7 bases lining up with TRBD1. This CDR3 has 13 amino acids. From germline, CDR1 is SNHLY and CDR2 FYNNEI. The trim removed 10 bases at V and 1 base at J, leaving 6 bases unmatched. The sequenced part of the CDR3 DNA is TGTGCCACCAAACAGGGGAAGAACACTGAA. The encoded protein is CATKQGKNTE. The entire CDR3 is CATKQGKNTEAFF. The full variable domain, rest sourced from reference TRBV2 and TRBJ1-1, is EPEVTQTPSHQVTQMGQEVILRCVPISNHLYFYWYRQILGQKVEFLVSFYNNEISEKSEIFDDQFSVERPDGSNFTLKIRSTKLEDSAMYFCATKQGKNTEAFFGQGTRLTVV.

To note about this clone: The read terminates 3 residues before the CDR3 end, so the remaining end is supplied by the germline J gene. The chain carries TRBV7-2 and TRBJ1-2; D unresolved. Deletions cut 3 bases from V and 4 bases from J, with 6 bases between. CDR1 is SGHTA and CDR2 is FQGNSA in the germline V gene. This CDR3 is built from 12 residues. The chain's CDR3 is CASSLSFYGYTF. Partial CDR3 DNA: TGTGCCAGCAGCTTGTCCTTCTATGGC.

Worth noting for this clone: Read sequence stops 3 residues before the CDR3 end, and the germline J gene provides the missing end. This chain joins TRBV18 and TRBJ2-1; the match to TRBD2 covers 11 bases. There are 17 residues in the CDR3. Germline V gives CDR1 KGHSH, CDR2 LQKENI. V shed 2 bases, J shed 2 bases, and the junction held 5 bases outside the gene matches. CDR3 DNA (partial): TGTGCCAGCTCACCATGGACTAGCGGGCCTGCCTACAATGAG. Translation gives CASSPWTSGPAYNE. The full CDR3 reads CASSPWTSGPAYNEQFF.

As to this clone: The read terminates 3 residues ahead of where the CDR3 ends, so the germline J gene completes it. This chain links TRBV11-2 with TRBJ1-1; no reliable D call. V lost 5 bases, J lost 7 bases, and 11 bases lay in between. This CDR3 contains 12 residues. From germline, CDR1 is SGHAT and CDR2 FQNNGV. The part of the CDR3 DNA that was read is TGTGCCAGCAGCCAAAGGGCCATTGAA. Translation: CASSQRAIE. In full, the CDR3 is CASSQRAIEAFF.

CDR3 region: CSALLALQETQYF. The sequenced CDR3 bases are TGCAGTGCCCTACTAGCCCTCCAAGAGACC. The chain is built from TRBV20-1 and TRBJ2-5; D might be TRBD2 (6 bases). Read sequence stops 3 residues before the CDR3 end, and the germline J gene provides the missing end. The germline CDR1 and CDR2 sequences are DFQATT and SNEGSKA (reference sequence). V was pared by 6 bases and J by 1 base, with 12 bases between. The CDR3 consists of 13 residues.

The sequenced CDR3 bases are TGTGCCAGCAGCCCCCGGACTAGGGAGTGGGAGACC. This sequence encodes CASSPRTREWET. The CDR3 reads in full as CASSPRTREWETQYF. J is TRBJ2-5 and V is TRBV7-2; 7 positions agree with TRBD2. The DNA ends 3 residues before the CDR3 does, and the rest of the CDR3 is filled in from the germline J gene. The CDR3 consists of 15 residues. Germline V gene sequence: CDR1 SGHTA, CDR2 FQGNSA. Trimming removed 5 bases from V and 5 bases from J; junction bases left unmatched: 11.

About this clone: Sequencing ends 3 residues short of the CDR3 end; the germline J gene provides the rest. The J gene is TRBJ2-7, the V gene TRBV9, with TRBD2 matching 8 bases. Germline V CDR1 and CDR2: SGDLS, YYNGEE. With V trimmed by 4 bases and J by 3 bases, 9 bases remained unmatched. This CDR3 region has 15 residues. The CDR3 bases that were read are TGTGCCAGCAGCCCAGGCGTAGCGGGAATCTACGAG. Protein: CASSPGVAGIYE. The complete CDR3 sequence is CASSPGVAGIYEQYF.

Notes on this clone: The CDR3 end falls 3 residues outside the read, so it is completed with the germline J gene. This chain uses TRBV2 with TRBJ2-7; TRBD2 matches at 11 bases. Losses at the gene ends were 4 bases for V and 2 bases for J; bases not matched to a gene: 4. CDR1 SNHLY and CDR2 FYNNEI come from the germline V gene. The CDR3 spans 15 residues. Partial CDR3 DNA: TGTGCCAGCAGTGTAGCGGGGGGGTTCCCCTACGAG. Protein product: CASSVAGGFPYE. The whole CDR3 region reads CASSVAGGFPYEQYF.

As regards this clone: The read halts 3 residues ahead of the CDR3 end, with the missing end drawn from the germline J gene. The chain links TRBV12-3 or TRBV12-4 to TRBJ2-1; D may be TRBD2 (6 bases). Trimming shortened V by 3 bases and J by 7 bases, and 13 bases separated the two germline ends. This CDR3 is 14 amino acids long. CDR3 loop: CASSLRTSKNEQFF. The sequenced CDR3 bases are TGTGCCAGCAGTTTGCGAACTAGCAAGAATGAG.

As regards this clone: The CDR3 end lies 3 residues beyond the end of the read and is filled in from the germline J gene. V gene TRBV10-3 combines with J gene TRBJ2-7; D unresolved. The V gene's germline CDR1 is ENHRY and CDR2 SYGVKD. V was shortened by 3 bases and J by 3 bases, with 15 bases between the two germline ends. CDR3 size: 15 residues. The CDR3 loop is CAISDSLMRSYEQYF. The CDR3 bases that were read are TGTGCCATCAGTGATTCTCTCATGCGTAGCTACGAG.

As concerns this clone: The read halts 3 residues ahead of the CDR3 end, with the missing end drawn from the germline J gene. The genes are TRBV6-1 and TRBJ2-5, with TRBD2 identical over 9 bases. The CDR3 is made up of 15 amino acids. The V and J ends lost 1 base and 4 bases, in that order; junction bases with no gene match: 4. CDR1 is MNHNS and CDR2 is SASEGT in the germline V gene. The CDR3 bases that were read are TGTGCCAGCAGTGAAGGCGGGACTAGCCCAGAGACC. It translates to CASSEGGTSPET. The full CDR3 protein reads CASSEGGTSPETQYF.

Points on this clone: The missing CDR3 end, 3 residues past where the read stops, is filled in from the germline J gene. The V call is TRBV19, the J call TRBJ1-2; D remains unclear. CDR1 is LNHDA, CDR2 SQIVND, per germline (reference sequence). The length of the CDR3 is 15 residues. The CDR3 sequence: CASSISSGSGDDYTF. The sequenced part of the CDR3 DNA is TGTGCCAGTAGTATTTCCAGCGGGAGTGGGGATGAC.